This T cell receptor (beta chain) is drawn from a study of glioma-infiltrating T cells. Points from the study as a whole: Very few CDR3 sequences were shared between tissue and blood.

Ten or more counts support this clonotype. Its antigen remains unknown. TCR alpha and beta CDR3 regions were amplified from RNA using iRepertoire nested multiplex PCR. A single record per CDR3 protein comes from TCRdb applying MiXCR to the multiplex PCR reads. The sample consists of approximately 120,000 distinct CDR3 sequences, 25% to 30% of them appearing once. The germline V gene encodes CDR1 SGHTA and CDR2 FQGNSA. CDR3 length: 14 residues. V was cut by 1 base and J by 3 bases, with 7 bases left in between. The sequencing input was glioma tissue, nonneoplastic brain tissue, or PBMCs (not recorded which). The clonotype originates from a human donor with low-grade glioma or glioblastoma, undergoing nonglioma brain surgery, or in good health (not recorded which). The chain combines TRBV7-2 with TRBJ1-5; D gene uncertain. This CDR3 reads CASSLEQINQPQHF. Written as DNA, the CDR3 is TGTGCCAGCAGCTTAGAACAGATCAATCAGCCCCAGCATTTT. The full variable domain, with the rest looked up from reference TRBV7-2 and TRBJ1-5, is GAGVSQSPSNKVTEKGKDVELRCDPISGHTALYWYRQSLGQGLEFLIYFQGNSAPDKSGLPSDRFSAERTGGSVSTLTIQRTQQEDSAVYLCASSLEQINQPQHFGDGTRLSIL.